This TCR beta chain is drawn from a study of T cell changes during pregnancy in multiple sclerosis. V was shortened by 5 bases and J by 3 bases, with 17 bases between the two germline ends. Germline V gene sequence: CDR1 MDHEN, CDR2 SYDVKM. The CDR3 totals 15 residues. Some clones are missing from TCRdb's copy, which holds only in-frame ones; the method was immunoSEQ multiplex PCR. The table has tens of thousands of clones, about 93% seen once. The sequence derives from a female donor in good health, enrolled as a control in a pregnancy study. The sample was peripheral blood, taken in the second trimester of pregnancy. This rearrangement joins TRBV28 to TRBJ2-7, with D possibly matching TRBD2 (6 bases). The DNA for the CDR3 is TGTGCCAGCAGTCAATGGGGGGACCCTAACTACGAGCAGTACTTC. As protein: CASSQWGDPNYEQYF.